This T cell receptor beta chain originates from a study of beta chain features in type 1 diabetes. This clone was seen a few times. Its target is unknown. Study outcomes and limitations: Possibly, sequencing cDNA over-represented cells that had high TCR expression levels. Although PCR might favor shorter templates, it would do so equally in patients and controls.

The length of the CDR3 is 20 residues. After removal of 4 bases from V and 1 base from J, the junction contained 23 bases not matched to a gene. CDR1 and CDR2 from the germline V gene are SQVTM and ANQGSEA. The sequenced template was cDNA made from the entire isolated RNA. The assay was immunoSEQ multiplex PCR, and TCRdb's table has in-frame clones only and misses some. Among about 360,000 clones listed, about 12% were seen once. The V and J genes are TRBV29-1 and TRBJ2-7; 9 bases align to TRBD2. This TCR was recovered from a man aged 18 to 29 in good health. Sequenced material: naive CD4+ T cells from blood. Here the CDR3 reads CSVARAPGQLAGSISYEQYF. CDR3 DNA: TGCAGCGTTGCCCGGGCCCCGGGACAGCTAGCGGGATCAATTTCCTACGAGCAGTACTTC.